A selection of T cell receptor beta chains follows, all from one sample in a study of beta chain features in type 1 diabetes. TCRdb's copy holds only in-frame clones and misses some; the assay was immunoSEQ multiplex PCR. The data show roughly 340,000 clones, roughly 12% seen once. Sequencing was carried out using naive CD4+ T cells from blood. These receptors were collected from a woman under 30 with type 1 diabetes. Both conserved end residues are part of each CDR3. The order of the fields is V gene, J gene, CDR3 protein.

TRBV9	TRBJ2-5	CASSVGLGEETQYF
TRBV5-1	TRBJ2-1	CASSSRDTRYNEQFF
TRBV5-1	TRBJ2-7	CASSHGTSIYEQYF
TRBV7-9	TRBJ2-5	CASSSRVWETQYF
TRBV5-1	TRBJ2-7	CASSLERAGDEQYF
TRBV28	TRBJ1-5	CASSPAWSVSNQPQHF
TRBV30	TRBJ1-2	CAGDRGPYGYTF
TRBV28	TRBJ2-7	CASIQDRAHFYEQYF
TRBV7-8	TRBJ2-5	CASRGRAGETQYF
TRBV5-6	TRBJ1-2	CASSFPRGNYGYTF
TRBV9	TRBJ2-1	CASSGHGEQFF
TRBV11-3	TRBJ2-7	CASSSTYEQYF
TRBV25-1	TRBJ2-1	CASSDLAGVPYNEQFF
TRBV18	TRBJ1-1	CASSPRGQGMTEAFF
TRBV5-6	TRBJ2-5	CASSLMTGQETQYF
TRBV7-2	TRBJ2-5	CASSLTAKTQYF
TRBV29-1	TRBJ2-1	CSVESSYNEQFF
TRBV2	TRBJ2-1	CASSPDRRDPNEQFF
TRBV18	TRBJ2-3	CASSPKRFGDTQYF
TRBV29-1	TRBJ1-1	CSIDRGMEAFF
TRBV28	TRBJ2-7	CASSPPGHSSYEQYF
TRBV7-9	TRBJ1-1	CASTLRVGTEAFF
TRBV11-2	TRBJ2-7	CASSESGGRYEQYF
TRBV29-1	TRBJ1-1	CSGQKRGDTEAFF
TRBV10-3	TRBJ2-5	CAISELDLETQYF
TRBV19	TRBJ2-3	CASTPSPLYMGRSQYF
TRBV19	TRBJ1-1	CASNPTGANTEAFF
TRBV9	TRBJ1-2	CASTPDRSYYGYTF
TRBV7-9	TRBJ1-2	CASSLQGGGYTF
TRBV19	TRBJ2-7	CASSSSGTGRYEQYF
TRBV19	TRBJ2-3	CASKKGASGTDTQYF
TRBV27	TRBJ2-1	CASSLPDNYNEQFF
TRBV30	TRBJ1-1	CAWSASDRSLGAFF
TRBV12-5	TRBJ2-3	CASAIPQGGLNTQYF
TRBV29-1	TRBJ2-2	CSVAAANTGELFF
TRBV7-2	TRBJ1-5	CASSREGQGNQPQHF
TRBV5-6	TRBJ2-5	CASSLAGVSGSPQETQYF
TRBV9	TRBJ2-7	CASSPMGREFYEQYF
TRBV5-1	TRBJ1-2	CASSLEGNPPYGYTF
TRBV11-2	TRBJ2-3	CASSQDRDTQYF
TRBV9	TRBJ2-1	CASSVFGGLSYNEQFF
TRBV30	TRBJ2-5	CASSGRGEETQYF
TRBV11-3	TRBJ1-1	CASSRDTGNTEAFF
TRBV19	TRBJ2-2	CASSIDRSGELFF
TRBV9	TRBJ1-1	CASSVASGGINTEAFF
TRBV5-1	TRBJ1-2	CASSIGQSPRGYTF
TRBV18	TRBJ2-3	CASSPRSDTQYF
TRBV29-1	TRBJ2-2	CSARGTDTGELFF
TRBV5-4	TRBJ1-2	CASSPGTQANYGYTF
TRBV14	TRBJ2-1	CASSRVPGTKQFF
TRBV9	TRBJ2-1	CASSDPPSGIMNEQFF
TRBV2	TRBJ2-2	CASSAAQNTGELFF
TRBV7-2	TRBJ1-5	CASSSESRQPQHF
TRBV7-9	TRBJ2-3	CASSLGAGGPADTQYF
TRBV6-5	TRBJ1-5	CASSPDSSNQPQHF
TRBV5-1	TRBJ1-5	CASSERSNQPQHF
TRBV5-6	TRBJ1-2	CASSFQGVGGYTF
TRBV6-5	TRBJ2-3	CASSYDRGTDTQYF
TRBV15	TRBJ1-1	CATSRDRTGLEAFF
TRBV19	TRBJ2-3	CASSPGQGRDTQYF